This TCR beta chain is drawn from a study of PD-1 blockade in classical Hodgkin lymphoma. Study information: On a schedule of every 2 weeks, patients received nivolumab 3 mg/kg intravenously.

Study-wide results and caveats: Newly diagnosed patients reportedly trailed healthy donors in baseline TCR diversity.

Here immunoSEQ multiplex PCR was the method, and the copy in TCRdb shows in-frame clones only, minus some. The sample has 1,500 to 2,000 clones, approximately 90% seen once. Turning to this clone: Its antigen is undetermined.

Every patient was affected by relapse after autologous stem cell transplantation, while exposure to brentuximab vedotin was not uniform. It was by magnetic negative selection that CD4+ T cells were purified from thawed PBMCs. This TCR derives from a human donor with classical Hodgkin lymphoma. Sequenced material: CD4+ T cells from blood, taken at baseline.

The CDR3 sequence is CASSFGTGGVYEQYF. Written as DNA, the CDR3 is TGTGCCAGCAGTTTCGGGACAGGGGGGGTCTACGAGCAGTACTTC. This chain joins TRBV6-5 and TRBJ2-7, with TRBD1 matching 11 bases. Germline-derived CDR1 and CDR2 are MNHEY and SVGAGI. V lost 4 bases to trimming and J lost 3 bases; unmatched junction nucleotides: 5. This CDR3 region has 15 residues.